The TCR beta chain under discussion was sequenced for a study of T cell repertoires in cytomegalovirus infection. Findings of the study overall: HLA-C-restricted CMV-specific TCR beta clonotypes were dominant in the ex vivo response.

TCRdb reprocessed the reads via MiXCR and lists one record per CDR3 protein. Of about 110,000 distinct CDR3 sequences listed, about 30% were seen once; the top ten hold about three quarters. CDR1 and CDR2 (germline): SGHVS, FQNEAQ. This CDR3 is 15 amino acids long. With 2 bases removed from V and 0 bases from J, the gap between germline ends came to 9 bases. This clonotype was picked up a small number of times. Its antigen is not known. The receptor was derived from a human donor in good health (CMV status not recorded). Some clones in this sample may be carry-over from other donors' samples. The chain employs TRBV7-8 and TRBJ2-3, with D possibly matching TRBD2 (6 bases). The sequenced sample was CD8+ T cells from cultured PBMCs, obtained from culture after CMV antigen stimulation. CDR3 residues: CASSLSSASTDTQYF. The CDR3 DNA reads TGTGCCAGCAGCTTATCTAGCGCCAGCACAGATACGCAGTATTTT.